This TCR beta chain was documented in a study of PD-1 blockade in classical Hodgkin lymphoma. Time point reported: newly diagnosed, previously untreated cHL patient sample. PBMCs, once thawed, yielded CD8+ T cells isolated by magnetic negative selection. In regard to this clone: Antigen: not known.

This table comes from immunoSEQ multiplex PCR, and its TCRdb copy is limited to in-frame clones, with some not included. The repertoire has some 15,000 clones, approximately 91% of them found once; the top ten carry around 6.2%. Whole-study results and caveats: The origin of the repertoire differences remains undefined, with disease activity or prior therapy as possible causes.

The clonotype was recovered from a human donor with classical Hodgkin lymphoma. Material for sequencing was CD8+ T cells from blood.

The CDR3 sequence is CASSHLGTSGTLEQFF. For the CDR3, the DNA is TGTGCCAGCAGTCACCTCGGGACTAGCGGGACCCTAGAGCAGTTCTTC. The gene calls are TRBV27 and TRBJ2-1, with 13 positions matching TRBD2. V lost 5 bases to trimming and J lost 10 bases; unmatched junction nucleotides: 11. The germline gives CDR1 MNHEY, CDR2 SMNVEV (reference sequence). The CDR3 is made up of 16 amino acids.